Following are 4 T cell receptor beta chains from one sample sequenced in a study of blood T cell repertoires in COVID-19. Using immunoSEQ multiplex PCR, the repertoire was profiled, and TCRdb retains in-frame clones only, with some absent. This table has around 100,000 clones, roughly 83% appearing once. Sequenced material: peripheral blood. Source of these receptors: an elderly woman with active or convalescent COVID-19.

This chain joins TRBV6-6 and TRBJ1-4, with TRBD1 as a possible D gene (6 bases). CDR1 MNHNY and CDR2 SVGAGI come from the germline V gene (reference sequence). The V end lost 7 bases, the J end lost 4 bases, and 19 bases lay between the germline ends. This CDR3 has 16 residues. The CDR3 DNA reads as TGTGCCAGCACTAATATAATGCGGGGGCTTAATGAAAAACTGTTTTTT. Protein: CASTNIMRGLNEKLFF.

This clone appeared once. V is TRBV25-1 and J is TRBJ1-1; D is unclear. Germline loops: CDR1 MGHDK, CDR2 SYGVNS. The CDR3 totals 12 residues. V lost 5 bases and J lost 2, with 6 bases in between. Here the CDR3 reads CASSKLNTEAFF. CDR3 bases: TGTGCCAGCAGTAAGCTAAACACTGAAGCTTTCTTT.

The chain has TRBV6-1 and TRBJ1-5, with D possibly TRBD1 on 5 matching bases. The V end was cut by 2 bases, the J end by 6 bases, with 14 bases between. This CDR3 is 15 amino acids long. Germline values: CDR1 MNHNS, CDR2 SASEGT. The CDR3 DNA reads TGTGCCAGCAGTGAAATTTGGCAGGGTACTCAGCCCCAGCATTTT. It specifies CASSEIWQGTQPQHF.

The chain recombines TRBV28 with TRBJ1-5, with 8 bases identical to TRBD1. Germline V gives CDR1 MDHEN, CDR2 SYDVKM. The CDR3 loop spans 18 amino acids. V lost 1 base to trimming and J lost 0 bases; unmatched junction nucleotides: 8. In nucleotides, the CDR3 is TGTGCCAGCAGTTTATTTAAAGGGACAGGAGATAGCAATCAGCCCCAGCATTTT. Residues: CASSLFKGTGDSNQPQHF. Complete variable domain (other parts from reference TRBV28 and TRBJ1-5): DVKVTQSSRYLVKRTGEKVFLECVQDMDHENMFWYRQDPGLGLRLIYFSYDVKMKEKGDIPEGYSVSREKKERFSLILESASTNQTSMYLCASSLFKGTGDSNQPQHFGDGTRLSIL.